This T cell receptor beta chain was found in a study of blood T cell repertoires in COVID-19. Looking at the study overall: Specimens from acute and convalescent COVID-19 originated in the United States, Italy and Spain. PBMCs, B-cell-depleted T cells, or T cells were the source of the cDNA or gDNA that made up the material.

CDR3 length: 16 amino acids. The trim removed 5 bases at V and 0 bases at J, leaving 6 bases unmatched. The germline V gene has CDR1 MNHEY and CDR2 SMNVEV (reference sequence). Seattle-derived patients entered the study during active infection and were followed longitudinally. As originally analysed: Reference gene primer amplification gave nucleated cell count estimates. Only in-frame clones appear in the TCRdb table, and some are missing; sequencing was by immunoSEQ multiplex PCR. V, J and clone size were drawn from that table, and D and trimming were deduced from the DNA. Seen here are over 150,000 clones, over 80% observed once, and the top ten hold over 6%.

The origin of this receptor is a woman in her 70s with COVID-19, enrolled during active disease. The gene calls are TRBV27 and TRBJ1-5; 8 bases agree with TRBD1. The sample taken for sequencing was peripheral blood. The CDR3 spells CASSLQGANSNQPQHF. The DNA for the CDR3 is TGTGCCAGCAGTCTCCAGGGGGCCAATAGCAATCAGCCCCAGCATTTT.